These 20 T cell receptor beta chains were sequenced from one sample in a study of cytomegalovirus exposure and HLA in healthy donors. Clones were sequenced by immunoSEQ multiplex PCR, and TCRdb holds only the in-frame ones, with some missing. The table has under 65,000 clones, approximately 89% seen once; the top ten hold roughly 8%. Sequencing was done on a sample of PBMCs. The receptors shown here come from a woman between 18 and 29 years old in good health and CMV-seropositive.

The chain is built from TRBV20-1 and TRBJ2-5, with D possibly TRBD1 on 6 matching bases. V was pared by 5 bases and J by 4 bases, with 8 bases between. Germline assignment: CDR1 DFQATT and CDR2 SNEGSKA (reference sequence). The CDR3 consists of 11 residues. CDR3 residues: CSAEQGETQYF. CDR3 DNA sequence: TGCAGTGCTGAACAGGGAGAGACCCAGTACTTC.

This clone has only a few counts. This chain connects TRBV6-5 to TRBJ1-1, with 8 bases that match TRBD1. With 2 bases clipped from V and 4 bases from J, the junction kept 6 bases outside the gene matches. The germline V gene encodes CDR1 MNHEY and CDR2 SVGAGI. The CDR3 is made up of 15 amino acids. The CDR3 spells CASSYQQGVATEAFF. DNA for the CDR3: TGTGCCAGCAGTTACCAACAGGGGGTGGCCACTGAAGCTTTCTTT.

This clone ranks as medium-sized (0.01 to 0.1%). The chain is built from TRBV6-5 and TRBJ2-7; TRBD1 matches at 7 bases. This CDR3 spans 15 amino acids. The germline gives CDR1 MNHEY, CDR2 SVGAGI. Trimming at V came to 6 bases and at J to 2 bases, leaving 10 bases not matched to a gene. CDR3 coding DNA: TGTGCCAGCAGCCAGGGGGAAAGCCTAACCTACGAGCAGTACTTC. Its protein product is CASSQGESLTYEQYF.

The chain uses TRBV7-3 and TRBJ2-3, with TRBD1 matching over 10 bases. V was pared by 5 bases and J by 1 base, with 3 bases of the junction left unmatched. CDR1 is SGHTA and CDR2 is FQGTGA in the germline V gene. CDR3 size: 15 residues. In nucleotides, the CDR3 is TGTGCCAGCAGCCCGACAGGGGGCGGCACAGATACGCAGTATTTT. Its protein is CASSPTGGGTDTQYF.

The genes are TRBV5-4 and TRBJ1-2; 11 bases are shared with TRBD1. Unmatched junction bases numbered 4, after V lost 3 bases and J lost 3 bases. Germline V lookup: CDR1 SGHNT, CDR2 YYREEE (reference sequence). This CDR3 has 15 amino acids. CDR3 sequence (DNA): TGTGCCAGCAGCTCCGGGACAGGGGGGGACTATGGCTACACCTTC. Protein sequence: CASSSGTGGDYGYTF. Filled out from reference TRBV5-4 and TRBJ1-2, the complete variable domain reads ETGVTQSPTHLIKTRGQQVTLRCSSQSGHNTVSWYQQALGQGPQFIFQYYREEENGRGNFPPRFSGLQFPNYSSELNVNALELDDSALYLCASSSGTGGDYGYTFGSGTRLTVV.

V is TRBV5-1 and J is TRBJ2-3, with D unresolved. V was trimmed by 6 bases and J by 0 bases, leaving 11 bases between them. The CDR3 loop spans 14 amino acids. The germline V gene has CDR1 SGHRS and CDR2 YFSETQ. The CDR3 region has the DNA TGCGCCAGCAAGACACGGCAGAGCACAGATACGCAGTATTTT. This gives the protein CASKTRQSTDTQYF.

This CDR3 is CASTLGQGRNTGELFF. Written as DNA, the CDR3 is TGCGCCAGCACCCTAGGACAGGGGAGGAACACCGGGGAGCTGTTTTTT. The rearrangement joins TRBV5-1 to TRBJ2-2; 9 positions agree with TRBD1. V lost 6 bases and J lost 1; bases outside the gene matches: 7. This CDR3 region has 16 residues. Per the germline V gene, CDR1 is SGHRS and CDR2 is YFSETQ.

The rearrangement uses TRBV6-1 and TRBJ2-7, with 7 bases lining up with TRBD1. The germline V gene encodes CDR1 MNHNS and CDR2 SASEGT. The CDR3 extends over 14 amino acids. Trimming took 4 bases from V and 4 from J; bases not matched to a gene: 7. CDR3: CASSASGDRYEQYF. The DNA of the CDR3 is TGTGCCAGCAGTGCATCAGGGGACAGATACGAGCAGTACTTC.

J is TRBJ1-5 and V is TRBV7-2; no definite D call. This CDR3 spans 14 amino acids. With 1 base removed from V and 6 bases from J, the gap between germline ends came to 10 bases. Germline values: CDR1 SGHTA, CDR2 FQGNSA. The CDR3 is CASSLGPHFQPQHF. CDR3 DNA: TGTGCCAGCAGCTTAGGCCCCCACTTTCAGCCCCAGCATTTT.

The chain employs TRBV28 and TRBJ1-4, with D tentatively TRBD1 (6 bases). Deletions cut 6 bases from V and 4 bases from J, with 12 bases between. The CDR3 is 14 residues long. Germline V gene data show CDR1 as MDHEN and CDR2 as SYDVKM. In DNA, the CDR3 is TGTGCCAGCAGATCTGGACAGTTTAATGAAAAACTGTTTTTT. Amino acid sequence: CASRSGQFNEKLFF.

The chain recombines TRBV6-4 with TRBJ2-2; 9 bases are shared with TRBD1. V gave up 2 bases and J gave up 6 bases; unmatched junction bases: 7. Germline CDR1 and CDR2: MRHNA and SNTAGT. The CDR3 loop spans 16 amino acids. In DNA, the CDR3 is TGTGCCAGCAGTGACCCGGGACAGGGCGGCTCCGGGGAGCTGTTTTTT. Translating gives CASSDPGQGGSGELFF.

J is TRBJ1-2 and V is TRBV2, with D maybe TRBD1 (6 bases). CDR1 is SNHLY, CDR2 FYNNEI, per germline. Trimming left V 5 bases short and J 8 bases short, with 24 bases between. The CDR3 loop spans 16 amino acids. The DNA for the CDR3 is TGTGCCAGCAGTTTAGCCCAGGGACATATAGGGGAAGGCTACACCTTC. As protein: CASSLAQGHIGEGYTF.

V usage is TRBV19 and J usage is TRBJ1-5; D might be TRBD1 (5 bases). Between the trimmed V and J ends, which lost 7 bases and 0 bases, there was a span of 13 bases. The CDR3 contains 15 residues. Germline lookup yields CDR1 LNHDA and CDR2 SQIVND (reference sequence). The CDR3 DNA reads as TGTGCCAGTAAGACAGATTCATATAGCAATCAGCCCCAGCATTTT. This gives the protein CASKTDSYSNQPQHF.

The rearrangement joins TRBV6-1 to TRBJ2-7, with D tentatively TRBD1 (6 bases). Looked up from germline, CDR1 is MNHNS and CDR2 is SASEGT. Trimming cost V 10 bases and J 3 bases, with 13 bases left between them. The CDR3 sequence is 12 residues long. The CDR3 here is CAIHREHYEQYF. DNA for the CDR3: TGTGCCATTCACAGGGAGCACTACGAGCAGTACTTC.

CDR3 nucleotide sequence: TGCAGCGTTTACAACCCGGGACAGCGGAACACTGAAGCTTTCTTT. It yields the protein CSVYNPGQRNTEAFF. The chain uses TRBV29-1 and TRBJ1-1, with 7 bases that match TRBD1. Germline V gives CDR1 SQVTM, CDR2 ANQGSEA. Germline trimming cut 5 bases from V and 1 base from J; bases unmatched to any gene: 10. This CDR3 is 15 amino acids long. The variable domain in full, with the rest retrieved from reference TRBV29-1 and TRBJ1-1, is SAVISQKPSRDICQRGTSLTIQCQVDSQVTMMFWYRQQPGQSLTLIATANQGSEATYESGFVIDKFPISRPNLTFSTLTVSNMSPEDSSIYLCSVYNPGQRNTEAFFGQGTRLTVV.

J is TRBJ2-1 and V is TRBV2; 7 bases align to TRBD2. The CDR3 has 15 amino acids. The germline gives CDR1 SNHLY, CDR2 FYNNEI. With 4 bases clipped from V and 0 bases from J, the junction kept 3 bases outside the gene matches. DNA for the CDR3: TGTGCCAGCAGTGCCGGGGGGAGCTCCTACAATGAGCAGTTCTTC. This sequence encodes CASSAGGSSYNEQFF.

In DNA, the CDR3 is TGTGCCAGCAGAGAGATGACGGGGACATTTGGTGAAGCTTTCTTT. Its protein is CASREMTGTFGEAFF. This chain connects TRBV28 to TRBJ1-1, with a weak D call TRBD1 (6 bases). The V and J ends lost 6 bases and 7 bases respectively, with 21 bases between them. This CDR3 has 15 amino acids. Germline-derived CDR1 and CDR2 are MDHEN and SYDVKM.

The chain carries TRBV28 and TRBJ2-1, with D perhaps matching TRBD1 (6 bases). This CDR3 has 12 residues. The V gene lost 5 bases and the J gene lost 15 bases, with 17 bases spanning the gap. Germline CDR1 MDHEN, CDR2 SYDVKM. CDR3 nucleotides: TGTGCCAGCAGTCTCAGGGGCAGGTCCCTGTTCTTC. This encodes CASSLRGRSLFF.

The CDR3 reads CASSARGGGSPLHF. CDR3 coding DNA: TGTGCCAGCAGCGCCCGAGGGGGGGGCTCACCCCTCCACTTT. The rearrangement uses TRBV7-8 and TRBJ1-6; tentatively, D is TRBD1 (6 bases). V gave up 5 bases and J gave up 10 bases, with 15 bases separating them. CDR3 size: 14 residues. The V gene's germline CDR1 is SGHVS and CDR2 FQNEAQ.

This clone occurred a few times. The chain is built from TRBV6-4 and TRBJ2-3; 13 nucleotides agree with TRBD2. The CDR3 has 18 amino acids. Trimming at V came to 0 bases and at J to 6 bases, leaving 9 bases not matched to a gene. The germline V gene has CDR1 MRHNA and CDR2 SNTAGT. For the CDR3, the DNA is TGTGCCAGCAGTGACTCCCACCATACTAGCGGGGGGGCGGATACGCAGTATTTT. Amino acid sequence: CASSDSHHTSGGADTQYF.